Here is one T cell receptor (beta chain) with its context. Its antigen is still unknown. Base qualities are not recorded, but no much larger clone differs from it by a single base. The data are from a study of blood T cell repertoires in COVID-19 (dated by TCRdb to 2020 to 2021). For the study in its entirety: Collaborator samples came from the United States, Italy and Spain and covered acute and convalescent phases of COVID-19. The material from the prospective study consisted of cDNA or gDNA derived from T cells, B-cell-depleted T cells, or PBMCs. Subjects who had been exposed to COVID-19, were actively infected with it, or had recovered from it provided the deeply sampled blood TCRbeta repertoires that made up the dataset. The repertoires were made available in a free public database intended to serve as a resource for research on the immune response to SARS-CoV-2. Samples came from the ongoing ImmuneRACE study (first 160 participants) plus 1,254 subjects from 6 global collaborators. The sample metadata nearly always contained a de-identified subject ID, COVID-19 status, age in years and sex. Where HLA class I and class II types were available, the types were taken from metadata supplied by the sample provider, not from assay-based typing. Overall results and qualifications from the work: The quantity of clinical and demographic metadata differed by source and by participant and was supplied without curation.

Participants in the prospective study were aged about 18 to 100 years, lived in approximately 26 United States geographic areas, and enrolled through a virtual design. Cohort assignment in the prospective study relied on participant-reported clinical history from a screening survey and a study questionnaire. Recovered participants in ImmuneRACE Cohort 3 were defined as having two consecutive negative NP/OP PCR tests, clearance from a healthcare professional, or resolution of symptoms. Mobile phlebotomists in the prospective study collected whole blood, serum and a nasopharyngeal or oropharyngeal swab from every participant. Additional blood draws and questionnaires over an approximately two-month period could optionally be provided by prospective study participants. Before DNA extraction, prospective study blood samples were shipped either frozen or at room temperature. The germline V gene supplies CDR1 MNHEY and CDR2 SVGAGI. Relative to germline, V is missing 6 bases and J is missing 1 base, with 7 bases of the junction outside any gene match. The CDR3, cysteine through phenylalanine, is 15 amino acids long. Only the CDR3 DNA stays, 45 bases, in frame from base 1.

TCRbeta CDR3 regions were amplified from genomic DNA by means of the immunoSEQ Assay, a bias-controlled multiplex PCR. For the original study's pipeline: Nucleated cell counts per sample were estimated from amplification of reference gene primers within the assay. Sequence reads were collapsed and filtered to measure the absolute abundance of every unique TCRbeta CDR3 rearrangement. Productive Simpson clonality was computed per sample as the square root of Simpson's diversity index over productive rearrangements. TCRdb took over this immuneACCESS table, retaining in-frame rearrangements with V and J assigned. Such tables are incomplete; in checked studies, under half of the missing clones stem from an unresolved V gene, and the remainder is unexplained. V and J calls and clone size are copied from that table; D and trimming were computed from the DNA. The sample table contains 300,000 to 400,000 clones; only one count was recorded for 89% of them. Roughly 5.2% of the sample is taken by the ten largest.

The sequence came from a man in his 60s who had recovered from COVID-19. The chain employs TRBV6-5 and TRBJ1-1; TRBD1 lines up with 8 middle nucleotides. Sequencing was done on a sample of PBMCs or T cells enriched from blood (not recorded which). The DNA sequence is given as TGTGCCAGCAGCCCATACGGACAGGGGAACACTGAAGCTTTCTTT. The encoded protein is CASSPYGQGNTEAFF.